The 20 T cell receptor beta chains below come from one sample, sequenced in a study of cytomegalovirus exposure and HLA in healthy donors. This PCR relied on a set of 60 Vbeta primers and 13 Jbeta primers. This table comes from immunoSEQ multiplex PCR, and its TCRdb copy is limited to in-frame clones, with some not included. The sample consists of roughly 100,000 clones, around 80% of them appearing once. The sequenced sample consisted of PBMCs. These receptors all come from a woman between 40 and 50 years old in good health and CMV-seronegative.

This clone was found a few times. The chain is built from TRBV6-4 and TRBJ1-2; 8 bases fit TRBD1. Germline V CDR1 and CDR2: MRHNA, SNTAGT. This CDR3 comprises 14 residues. The J segment lost 13 bases and the V segment lost 0 bases, leaving 10 bases of the junction unmatched. The DNA of the CDR3 is TGTGCCAGCAGTGACTCCAGGAGACAGGGGTTCATCACCTTC. This codes for CASSDSRRQGFITF.

This rearrangement joins TRBV5-6 to TRBJ1-5; D is unresolved. Germline V lookup: CDR1 SGHDT, CDR2 YYEEEE. The germline V and J ends were trimmed by 0 bases and 2 bases, with 12 bases remaining between them. There are 16 residues in the CDR3. For the CDR3, the DNA is TGTGCCAGCAGCTTGGGCGGGGTGTGGGGCAATCAGCCCCAGCATTTT. This gives the protein CASSLGGVWGNQPQHF.

V and J are TRBV4-1 and TRBJ2-3, with D tentatively TRBD2 (5 bases). Germline CDR1 MGHRA, CDR2 YSYEKL. The germline V and J ends were trimmed by 8 bases and 2 bases, with 17 bases remaining between them. The CDR3 covers 15 residues. The CDR3 loop is CASALRFSVTDTQYF. CDR3 DNA: TGCGCCAGCGCCCTACGGTTTAGCGTCACAGATACGCAGTATTTT.

J is TRBJ2-7 and V is TRBV19, with TRBD2 matching over 7 bases. The germline gives CDR1 LNHDA, CDR2 SQIVND (reference sequence). The CDR3 runs to 20 residues. J was trimmed by 1 base and V by 9 bases; bases with no gene match: 27. Here the CDR3 DNA reads TGTGCCAGCCAACCCCGGGGAGGGACGTCCGAAAGACTACGGTCCTACGAGCAGTACTTC. Amino acids: CASQPRGGTSERLRSYEQYF.

The V gene is TRBV2, the J gene TRBJ2-5; 10 nucleotides align to TRBD1. CDR1 is SNHLY and CDR2 is FYNNEI in the germline V gene. CDR3 length equals 16 residues. V dropped 8 bases and J dropped 4; count of bases not matched to a gene: 13. CDR3 nucleotides: TGTGCCAGCGTCTATTCCCGGGACAGGGGTTCAGAGACCCAGTACTTC. Translated, it gives CASVYSRDRGSETQYF.

The V call is TRBV9, the J call TRBJ1-4; 7 bases are shared with TRBD1. CDR1 and CDR2 (germline): SGDLS, YYNGEE. After removal of 3 bases from V and 8 bases from J, the junction contained 4 bases not matched to a gene. CDR3 length: 13 amino acids. DNA of the CDR3: TGTGCCAGCAGCGGGACAGGTGCAGAAAAACTGTTTTTT. As protein: CASSGTGAEKLFF.

This sequence joins TRBV7-2 and TRBJ1-4; TRBD1 matches at 7 bases. V lost 0 bases and J lost 6; bases outside the gene matches: 1. Germline assignment: CDR1 SGHTA and CDR2 FQGNSA. This CDR3 comprises 14 residues. CDR3 region: CASSLAGGDEKLFF. The CDR3 coding sequence is TGTGCCAGCAGCTTAGCAGGGGGCGATGAAAAACTGTTTTTT.

V and J are TRBV9 and TRBJ2-7, with TRBD2 as a possible D gene (5 bases). The CDR3 has 15 amino acids. The V gene's germline CDR1 is SGDLS and CDR2 YYNGEE. V was cut by 0 bases and J by 5 bases, with 15 bases left in between. This CDR3 reads CASSVGEGKVDEQYF. The CDR3 coding sequence is TGTGCCAGCAGCGTAGGCGAGGGCAAAGTCGACGAGCAGTACTTC.

There are a few counts of this clone. The chain uses TRBV2 and TRBJ2-3; 8 bases align to TRBD2. The CDR3 sequence is 17 residues long. Germline V gene data show CDR1 as SNHLY and CDR2 as FYNNEI. Unmatched junction bases numbered 14, after V lost 3 bases and J lost 6 bases. The CDR3 DNA reads as TGTGCCAGCAGTGAGGGGACCAGCGGGGGATTATCGGATACGCAGTATTTT. This encodes CASSEGTSGGLSDTQYF. Combining the CDR3 with reference TRBV2 and TRBJ2-3 gives the whole variable domain EPEVTQTPSHQVTQMGQEVILRCVPISNHLYFYWYRQILGQKVEFLVSFYNNEISEKSEIFDDQFSVERPDGSNFTLKIRSTKLEDSAMYFCASSEGTSGGLSDTQYFGPGTRLTVL.

The V and J genes are TRBV7-9 and TRBJ2-5; 12 bases match TRBD2. This CDR3 spans 16 amino acids. V lost 3 bases, J lost 4 bases, and 6 bases stayed unmatched. The germline V gene encodes CDR1 SEHNR and CDR2 FQNEAQ (reference sequence). Here the CDR3 reads CASSFPLGLAGETQYF. As DNA, the CDR3 is TGTGCCAGCAGCTTCCCCCTGGGACTAGCGGGAGAGACCCAGTACTTC. Full variable domain (outside the CDR3, taken from reference TRBV7-9 and TRBJ2-5): DTGVSQNPRHKITKRGQNVTFRCDPISEHNRLYWYRQTLGQGPEFLTYFQNEAQLEKSRLLSDRFSAERPKGSFSTLEIQRTEQGDSAMYLCASSFPLGLAGETQYFGPGTRLLVL.

The chain recombines TRBV5-6 with TRBJ2-3, with TRBD2 matching 12 bases. Germline CDR1 is SGHDT and CDR2 is YYEEEE. The CDR3 is 16 amino acids. The junction had 4 bases not matched to a gene; V was cut back by 5 bases and J by 0 bases. The DNA for the CDR3 is TGTGCCAGCAGGTCTAGCGGGAGGGCTAGCACAGATACGCAGTATTTT. It is translated as CASRSSGRASTDTQYF.

This clone was seen just once. The gene calls are TRBV7-2 and TRBJ1-1; a possible D gene is TRBD1 (5 bases). The V and J ends lost 2 bases and 4 bases respectively, with 11 bases between them. This CDR3 spans 14 amino acids. Per the germline V gene, CDR1 is SGHTA and CDR2 is FQGNSA. The CDR3: CASSLLLGGTEAFF. CDR3 DNA sequence: TGTGCCAGCAGCTTACTTCTGGGGGGCACTGAAGCTTTCTTT.

The chain is built from TRBV30 and TRBJ2-5, with 9 nucleotides matching TRBD1. The CDR3 runs 14 residues. In germline, CDR1 is GTSNPN, CDR2 SVGIG (reference sequence). Trimming took 5 bases from V and 5 from J; bases not matched to a gene: 9. CDR3 loop: CAWVRTGAMETQYF. The CDR3, as DNA: TGTGCCTGGGTGCGGACAGGGGCAATGGAGACCCAGTACTTC.

This clone has just one count. The chain uses TRBV30 and TRBJ1-2; D possibly corresponds to TRBD1 (6 bases). This CDR3 comprises 13 residues. Germline lookup yields CDR1 GTSNPN and CDR2 SVGIG (reference sequence). V was shortened by 3 bases and J by 7 bases, with 15 bases between the two germline ends. CDR3 sequence (DNA): TGTGCCTGGAGCGCACGAGAGGGGGTTGGCTACACCTTC. Translating gives CAWSAREGVGYTF.

The CDR3 bases are TGTGCCAGCAGTTACTTCCGGGACAGTTTAGGGACCCAGTACTTC. Protein product: CASSYFRDSLGTQYF. This chain joins TRBV28 and TRBJ2-5; 7 nucleotides agree with TRBD1. Germline lookup yields CDR1 MDHEN and CDR2 SYDVKM. Losses at the gene ends were 4 bases for V and 7 bases for J; bases not matched to a gene: 12. This CDR3 comprises 15 residues.

The rearrangement uses TRBV5-6 and TRBJ1-1; TRBD1 is a possible D gene (5 bases). V lost 0 bases, J lost 4 bases, and 13 bases lay in between. The CDR3 covers 15 residues. CDR1 and CDR2 (germline): SGHDT, YYEEEE. The CDR3 loop reads CASSLVRGSATEAFF. The CDR3 bases are TGTGCCAGCAGCTTGGTTCGGGGGTCGGCCACTGAAGCTTTCTTT.

This clone has only a few counts. The J gene is TRBJ2-1, the V gene TRBV9, with D possibly being TRBD2 (7 bases). The CDR3 totals 15 residues. The V gene lost 0 bases and the J gene lost 8 bases, with 15 bases spanning the gap. Germline lookup yields CDR1 SGDLS and CDR2 YYNGEE. CDR3 amino acids: CASSVGTGAGDEQFF. The CDR3 region has the DNA TGTGCCAGCAGCGTAGGCACGGGGGCGGGGGATGAGCAGTTCTTC.

The chain's CDR3 is CAWSGLINTEAFF. DNA for the CDR3: TGTGCCTGGAGTGGACTCATCAACACTGAAGCTTTCTTT. J is TRBJ1-1 and V is TRBV30, with D uncertain. V was clipped by 1 base and J by 2 bases, with 8 bases between them. Germline CDR1 GTSNPN, CDR2 SVGIG (reference sequence). This CDR3 has 13 residues. The full variable domain, its missing parts supplied by reference TRBV30 and TRBJ1-1, is SQTIHQWPATLVQPVGSPLSLECTVEGTSNPNLYWYRQAAGRGLQLLFYSVGIGQISSEVPQNLSASRPQDRQFILSSKKLLLSDSGFYLCAWSGLINTEAFFGQGTRLTVV.

J is TRBJ2-3 and V is TRBV5-1; 7 nucleotides match TRBD2. The germline CDR1 and CDR2 sequences are SGHRS and YFSETQ. Unmatched junction bases numbered 15, after V lost 0 bases and J lost 5 bases. The CDR3 is 18 residues long. CDR3 protein: CASSLGGLAGVGEDTQYF. For the CDR3, the DNA is TGCGCCAGCAGCTTGGGGGGACTGGCGGGAGTCGGTGAAGATACGCAGTATTTT.

The sample holds a few counts of this clone. The chain couples TRBV5-4 to TRBJ2-7; 9 bases agree with TRBD1. V trimming: 5 bases; J trimming: 2 bases; junction bases outside the gene matches: 8. There are 15 residues in the CDR3. Germline-derived CDR1 and CDR2 are SGHNT and YYREEE (reference sequence). The CDR3 DNA follows: TGTGCCAGCAGGTCCGCCGGGACAGGGACCTACGAGCAGTACTTC. Protein: CASRSAGTGTYEQYF.